A single sample is the source of the 24 T cell receptor beta chains below, sequenced in a study of blood T cell repertoires in COVID-19. The method was immunoSEQ multiplex PCR; TCRdb's version includes in-frame clones alone and lacks a portion of them. Of around 150,000 clones detected, roughly 84% appear once; the ten largest clones hold roughly 7.2%. The sample was peripheral blood. The receptors stem from a woman in her fifties or sixties in a cohort sampled during active or convalescent COVID-19.

The sample holds one count of this clone. J is TRBJ1-3 and V is TRBV6-6; D may be TRBD1 (6 bases). The germline V gene encodes CDR1 MNHNY and CDR2 SVGAGI (reference sequence). V lost 6 bases, J lost 0 bases, and 12 bases lay in between. The CDR3 has 15 residues. CDR3 sequence (DNA): TGTGCCAGCAGACCGACAGGATCCTCTGGAAACACCATATATTTT. It translates to CASRPTGSSGNTIYF.

The rearrangement joins TRBV4-3 to TRBJ1-6; 9 bases map to TRBD1. V trimming: 1 base; J trimming: 9 bases; junction bases outside the gene matches: 10. This CDR3 comprises 17 residues. CDR1 is LGHNA, CDR2 YSLEER, per germline. This CDR3 is CASSQGGGQGTSSPLHF. For the CDR3, the DNA is TGCGCCAGCAGCCAAGGGGGGGGACAGGGAACGAGTTCACCCCTCCACTTT.

This clone appeared a single time. The rearrangement uses TRBV5-6 and TRBJ2-5, with TRBD1 as a possible D gene (6 bases). Germline V gene sequence: CDR1 SGHDT, CDR2 YYEEEE. This CDR3 spans 13 amino acids. The germline V and J ends were trimmed by 3 bases and 7 bases, with 13 bases remaining between them. The CDR3 DNA reads TGTGCCAGCAGCTCGGACAGCCGGGGGACCCAGTACTTC. As protein: CASSSDSRGTQYF.

The chain joins TRBV27 to TRBJ2-2, with 7 bases aligning to TRBD1. After removal of 5 bases from V and 0 bases from J, the junction contained 0 bases not matched to a gene. The germline V gene has CDR1 MNHEY and CDR2 SMNVEV (reference sequence). This CDR3 has 14 amino acids. CDR3 in DNA: TGTGCCAGCAGTCAGGGGGCGAACACCGGGGAGCTGTTTTTT. It codes for CASSQGANTGELFF.

This clone was counted a single time. The chain couples TRBV10-2 to TRBJ1-2; maybe TRBD1 (5 bases). This CDR3 spans 15 amino acids. V was trimmed by 4 bases and J by 2 bases, leaving 14 bases between them. Germline V gives CDR1 WSHSY, CDR2 SAAADI. This CDR3 reads CASSVSQGGNYGYTF. In nucleotides, the CDR3 is TGCGCCAGCAGTGTTTCCCAGGGAGGAAACTATGGCTACACCTTC.

V and J are TRBV3-1 (or the pseudogene TRBV3-2) and TRBJ1-5; D gene unclear. The CDR3 spans 14 residues. With 4 bases removed from V and 6 bases from J, the gap between germline ends came to 13 bases. The germline V gene has CDR1 LGHDT and CDR2 YNNKEL (reference sequence). The CDR3 DNA sequence: TGTGCCAGCAGCCTCGGTTGGGCAAGTCAGCCCCAGCATTTT. It specifies CASSLGWASQPQHF.

The V and J genes are TRBV19 and TRBJ1-5, with a possible D match to TRBD1 (6 bases). The CDR3 consists of 15 residues. V lost 4 bases, J lost 1 base, and 11 bases lay in between. Germline CDR1 LNHDA, CDR2 SQIVND (reference sequence). CDR3 nucleotides: TGTGCCAGTAGTAGACGGACAGAGAGCAATCAGCCCCAGCATTTT. Its translation: CASSRRTESNQPQHF.

The rearrangement joins TRBV7-9 to TRBJ1-2, with no clear D. The germline V gene has CDR1 SEHNR and CDR2 FQNEAQ (reference sequence). CDR3 length equals 14 residues. V lost 2 bases and J 3 bases, leaving 10 bases between the germline ends. The CDR3 DNA sequence: TGTGCCAGCAGCTTACGTAGCGGCTACTATGGCTACACCTTC. As protein: CASSLRSGYYGYTF.

The chain links TRBV6-5 to TRBJ2-1; 10 bases are a match to TRBD2. Germline CDR1 and CDR2: MNHEY and SVGAGI. CDR3 size: 15 residues. V shed 6 bases and J 6 bases; nucleotides not matched to a gene: 8. The CDR3 loop is CASRPPGLASNEQFF. CDR3 nucleotides: TGTGCCAGCAGGCCACCGGGACTAGCGAGCAATGAGCAGTTCTTC.

The chain uses TRBV27 and TRBJ1-5; D may be TRBD1 (6 bases). Germline V gene data show CDR1 as MNHEY and CDR2 as SMNVEV (reference sequence). With 0 bases removed from V and 6 bases from J, the gap between germline ends came to 18 bases. The CDR3 has 17 residues. DNA for the CDR3: TGTGCCAGCAGTTTATCGTCCACGGGCCTGACAGGTCAGCCCCAGCATTTT. It yields the protein CASSLSSTGLTGQPQHF.

The chain links TRBV7-9 to TRBJ2-1, with 7 bases that match TRBD2. V dropped 7 bases and J dropped 0; count of bases not matched to a gene: 9. From germline, CDR1 is SEHNR and CDR2 FQNEAQ (reference sequence). This CDR3 contains 16 residues. Here the CDR3 reads CASTPPGGSSYNEQFF. In nucleotides, the CDR3 is TGTGCCAGCACCCCTCCCGGGGGGTCCTCCTACAATGAGCAGTTCTTC.

V gene TRBV6-5 combines with J gene TRBJ1-1, with D perhaps TRBD1 (5 bases). V lost 1 base and J 0 bases, leaving 9 bases between the germline ends. Germline CDR1 MNHEY, CDR2 SVGAGI. The CDR3 is 15 residues long. CDR3 in DNA: TGTGCCAGCAGTTACTGGGGGGGTATGAACACTGAAGCTTTCTTT. This encodes CASSYWGGMNTEAFF.

The chain recombines TRBV15 with TRBJ2-3; D is perhaps TRBD1 (6 bases). Looked up from germline, CDR1 is LNHNV and CDR2 is YYDKDF (reference sequence). CDR3 size: 14 residues. Trimming took off 1 base at V and 7 bases at J, with 12 bases between the two ends. The CDR3 sequence is CATSRGGGQNTQYF. The CDR3 DNA reads as TGTGCCACCAGCAGAGGAGGGGGTCAAAATACGCAGTATTTT.

This clone was counted only a few times. The V gene is TRBV12-3 or TRBV12-4, the J gene TRBJ2-7; no clear D. Trimming shortened V by 4 bases and J by 3 bases, and 4 bases separated the two germline ends. The CDR3 is made up of 11 amino acids. CDR3 nucleotides: TGTGCCAGCAGTTCTTACTACGAGCAGTACTTC. Residues: CASSSYYEQYF.

The J gene is TRBJ1-1, the V gene TRBV6-5; D is undetermined. V gave up 5 bases and J gave up 0 bases, with 10 bases separating them. Per the germline V gene, CDR1 is MNHEY and CDR2 is SVGAGI. This CDR3 comprises 14 residues. The CDR3 coding sequence is TGTGCCAGCAGTCGCGAGCTGATGAACACTGAAGCTTTCTTT. Its translation is CASSRELMNTEAFF.

The V and J genes are TRBV2 and TRBJ2-3; D is uncertain. The germline V gene encodes CDR1 SNHLY and CDR2 FYNNEI. CDR3 length equals 11 residues. Trimming removed 8 bases at V and 5 bases at J, with 8 bases between. This CDR3 is CASEGVDTQYF. The DNA for the CDR3 is TGTGCCAGCGAAGGAGTAGATACGCAGTATTTT.

This chain connects TRBV27 to TRBJ1-6, with D perhaps matching TRBD1 (6 bases). V lost 5 bases to trimming and J lost 12 bases, with 20 bases between them. Germline V gene data show CDR1 as MNHEY and CDR2 as SMNVEV (reference sequence). This CDR3 comprises 15 residues. The CDR3 sequence is CASSPYRGKSLPLHF. In DNA, the CDR3 is TGTGCCAGCAGTCCATATAGGGGGAAGAGTTTACCCCTCCACTTT.

CDR3 in amino acids: CASSMGRNSNQPQHF. CDR3 nucleotide sequence: TGTGCCAGTAGTATGGGGCGGAATAGCAATCAGCCCCAGCATTTT. The chain combines TRBV19 with TRBJ1-5; a possible D gene is TRBD1 (5 bases). The length of the CDR3 is 15 residues. V was cut by 3 bases and J by 0 bases, with 9 bases left in between. Germline V gives CDR1 LNHDA, CDR2 SQIVND (reference sequence).

CDR3 sequence (DNA): TGTGCCAGCAGATCTCAGATTGAAGCTTTCTTT. Translation gives CASRSQIEAFF. The rearrangement links TRBV27 to TRBJ1-1; D is unclear. Germline V gene sequence: CDR1 MNHEY, CDR2 SMNVEV (reference sequence). V was pared by 6 bases and J by 7 bases, with 9 bases between. The CDR3 is made up of 11 amino acids.

The CDR3 protein is CASSQVLGDRDIQYF. In nucleotides, the CDR3 is TGTGCCAGCAGCCAAGTTCTGGGGGACAGGGACATTCAGTACTTC. The chain combines TRBV3-1 (or the pseudogene TRBV3-2) with TRBJ2-4, with TRBD1 matching 9 bases. J was trimmed by 8 bases and V by 1 base; bases with no gene match: 6. CDR1 and CDR2 (germline): LGHDT, YNNKEL (reference sequence). This CDR3 is 15 amino acids long.

This clone has just one count. The rearrangement uses TRBV30 and TRBJ1-2; a possible D gene is TRBD1 (6 bases). The CDR3 totals 13 residues. Germline assignment: CDR1 GTSNPN and CDR2 SVGIG (reference sequence). Between the trimmed V and J ends, which lost 5 bases and 2 bases, there was a span of 12 bases. The CDR3 region is CAWEGRGNYGYTF. The CDR3 DNA sequence: TGTGCCTGGGAAGGGAGGGGGAACTATGGCTACACCTTC.

The chain couples TRBV18 to TRBJ1-4, with D hard to call. Trimming removed 3 bases from V and 3 bases from J, with 5 bases in between. The CDR3 consists of 13 residues. Germline V lookup: CDR1 KGHSH, CDR2 LQKENI. CDR3 bases: TGTGCCAGCTCACCCCCCGCTAATGAAAAACTGTTTTTT. This gives the protein CASSPPANEKLFF.

This clone was seen a few times. This chain uses TRBV6-5 with TRBJ1-2; D call uncertain. V was cut by 5 bases and J by 7 bases, with 11 bases left in between. There are 12 residues in the CDR3. Germline V gene data show CDR1 as MNHEY and CDR2 as SVGAGI. In nucleotides, the CDR3 is TGTGCCAGCAGTACACCGGGGTTTGGCTACACCTTC. It is translated as CASSTPGFGYTF.

This chain uses TRBV7-3 with TRBJ2-3; possibly TRBD2 for D (7 bases). Germline V gene data show CDR1 as SGHTA and CDR2 as FQGTGA. The V gene lost 1 base and the J gene lost 6 bases, with 11 bases spanning the gap. The CDR3 contains 14 residues. CDR3 sequence reads: CASSLKGGPDTQYF. CDR3 coding DNA: TGTGCCAGCAGCTTAAAGGGGGGGCCGGATACGCAGTATTTT.